The clone carrying this T cell receptor beta chain was observed a single time. What it recognizes is unknown. This sample is part of a study of B cell selection in AIRE deficiency. Whole-study findings and limits: Only about a tenth of roughly 3,700 shared Treg sequences were patient-specific; roughly 30% healthy-specific. Shorter CDR3s marked shared Treg sequences, biased toward few non-templated insertions.

Profiling relied on immunoSEQ multiplex PCR, and the TCRdb table lists in-frame clones only, not all of them. The data show roughly 25,000 clones, with about 96% seen just once and over 0.2% held by the top ten. Germline trimming cut 10 bases from V and 5 bases from J; bases unmatched to any gene: 6. CDR1 is ENHRY and CDR2 is SYGVKD in the germline V gene. CDR3 size: 13 residues. CD4+CD127+ cells were sorted as the conventional CD4 T cells. Healthy unrelated donors supplied the control samples. This clonotype was sampled from a human donor in good health. The chain has TRBV10-3 and TRBJ2-7; 12 bases map to TRBD2. Specimen: CD4+CD127+ conventional T cells sorted from PBMCs. The CDR3 protein is CAKASGGDNEQYF. The CDR3 DNA reads TGTGCCAAAGCTAGCGGGGGGGACAACGAGCAGTACTTC.